Listed below are T cell receptor beta chains from one sample, sequenced in a study of brain T cells in children with intractable seizures. Sequenced by immunoSEQ multiplex PCR; TCRdb stores in-frame clones only, minus some. The sample carries hundreds of thousands of clones, about 93% recorded once. Sequences were derived from peripheral blood, sampled about 5 months after surgery. The receptors were sampled from a boy in the first two years of life with tuberous sclerosis and intractable seizures. Each CDR3 is given without its conserved first and last residue. A D gene is named only where the DNA matches it firmly. Rows may omit the clone size; those that give it use once, few, many or a size class.

D gene,clone size,V gene,J gene,CDR3 protein
TRBD1,once,TRBV25-1,TRBJ2-7,ASSERQGYEQY
.,.,TRBV28,TRBJ1-4,ASRKLTGSNEKLF
.,.,TRBV9,TRBJ2-1,ASSPTGTDAYNEQF
.,few,TRBV2,TRBJ1-5,ASSERKLNQPQH
TRBD1,.,TRBV7-9,TRBJ1-1,ASSLGTGSNTEAF
.,.,TRBV29-1,TRBJ2-1,SVEASGLPNGQF
TRBD2,.,TRBV5-6,TRBJ2-5,ASSLGREGTQY
.,.,TRBV6-4,TRBJ1-1,ASKEDRVAGTEAF
.,.,TRBV5-1,TRBJ1-1,ASSLGSRGRGTEAF
.,.,TRBV6-6,TRBJ1-2,ASSPGPANYGYT
.,.,TRBV13,TRBJ1-1,ASSRRPDTEAF
TRBD2,.,TRBV7-8,TRBJ2-7,ASSLSGGSNEQY
.,.,TRBV19,TRBJ1-1,ASSILDRLSEAF
.,.,TRBV20-1,TRBJ2-1,SASNDLGGEQF
.,.,TRBV2,TRBJ2-7,ASSDPRRNSYEQY
.,.,TRBV2,TRBJ1-5,ASSPITGLGQPQH
.,few,TRBV19,TRBJ1-5,ASSIIAGVSNQPQH
.,.,TRBV10-3,TRBJ1-2,AISDLSERYYGYT
TRBD2,.,TRBV4-1,TRBJ2-5,ASSQLGGVQETQY
TRBD2,.,TRBV2,TRBJ2-7,ASSEALAAGDYEQY
.,.,TRBV6-5,TRBJ2-5,ASSSFTGNEETQY
.,once,TRBV5-1,TRBJ2-2,ASRGTGELF
TRBD2,.,TRBV2,TRBJ2-7,ASSTSFGTITYEQY
TRBD2,.,TRBV6-2/TRBV6-3,TRBJ2-5,ASSAGGGPETQY
.,.,TRBV5-5,TRBJ2-5,ASSLEAGLGETQY
.,.,TRBV2,TRBJ2-7,ASKKEQVTYEQY
TRBD2,.,TRBV9,TRBJ2-5,ASSLLPGGGETQY
.,.,TRBV7-9,TRBJ1-3,AIPEQGYGNTIY
TRBD1,.,TRBV5-6,TRBJ1-2,ASSHLQGAGYT
.,.,TRBV5-4,TRBJ2-3,ASSHGLPTDTQY
TRBD2,.,TRBV30,TRBJ2-7,AWSVLAGGGYEQY
.,.,TRBV4-1,TRBJ1-2,ASSQEGRFNYGYT
TRBD2,few,TRBV30,TRBJ2-7,AWRLAGGVSYEQY
.,.,TRBV27,TRBJ2-7,ASSSVDSTYEQY
.,.,TRBV3-1/TRBV3-2,TRBJ2-7,ASSQVRTDSDYEQY
.,.,TRBV24-1,TRBJ2-1,ATSDLTSPGSSYNEQF
.,.,TRBV11-3,TRBJ2-1,ASSLWVRQGDYNEQF
.,once,TRBV5-5,TRBJ2-1,ASSLDGSSYNEQF
.,.,TRBV28,TRBJ2-7,ASSFADGASSYEQY
TRBD2,.,TRBV15,TRBJ2-1,ATSGEGGEQF
TRBD2,once,TRBV7-9,TRBJ2-2,ASSLPAGGLTGELF
.,.,TRBV14,TRBJ2-7,ASSQALEQY
TRBD2,.,TRBV6-1,TRBJ2-7,ASSEGGVGEQY
.,.,TRBV24-1,TRBJ1-5,ATSDGGNQPQH
.,.,TRBV5-4,TRBJ2-5,ASSLRTARVLQETQY
TRBD1,.,TRBV13,TRBJ2-2,ASSHNKGQGNTGELF
.,once,TRBV29-1,TRBJ2-7,SAVTVYEQY
TRBD1,.,TRBV29-1,TRBJ1-3,SVCGGGLSGNTIY
.,.,TRBV4-1,TRBJ1-1,ASSPKRGSTEAF
.,.,TRBV11-3,TRBJ1-1,ASSFWGDTEAF
.,.,TRBV30,TRBJ1-6,AWNYLGLNNSPLH
.,.,TRBV11-3,TRBJ2-3,ASSLGASTDTQY
.,.,TRBV5-1,TRBJ2-5,ASSLAFSVQETQY